This TCR beta chain was documented in a study of CD8+ T cells in alopecia areata. V was pared by 7 bases and J by 5 bases, with 14 bases between. Germline V gives CDR1 SEHNR, CDR2 FQNEAQ (reference sequence). CDR3 length: 13 residues. Study-level results: Possibly as an HLA-related effect, TCR sharing across patients appeared less clear than in mice.

Points on this clone: Its matching antigen is unknown.

RNA, once extracted, was reverse transcribed into cDNA for use as the sequencing template. Libraries were prepared by immunoSEQ multiplex PCR; TCRdb keeps only in-frame clonotypes and omits some of them. The sample lists about 56,000 clones; about 96% were seen once. The sequencing used CD8+ T cells sorted from blood, collected at week 0. The V and J genes are TRBV7-9 and TRBJ2-5, with D unresolved. This clonotype was sampled from a human donor with alopecia areata. The CDR3 coding sequence is TGTGCCAGCACCATATCAACCCGGGAGACCCAGTACTTC. Its protein is CASTISTRETQYF. Using reference TRBV7-9 and TRBJ2-5 for the parts outside the CDR3, the full variable domain is DTGVSQNPRHKITKRGQNVTFRCDPISEHNRLYWYRQTLGQGPEFLTYFQNEAQLEKSRLLSDRFSAERPKGSFSTLEIQRTEQGDSAMYLCASTISTRETQYFGPGTRLLVL.